The present TCR beta chain was sequenced within a study of T and B cells in COVID-19 patients. The overall study: Active-infection patients were older, median about 70 years, than recovered patients, median roughly 35 years. Critical illness requiring mechanical ventilation or extracorporeal membrane oxygenation affected about 60% of the 20 active-infection patients. Of some 20 active-infection patients, 15 to 18 carried comorbidities linked to unfavorable COVID-19 outcome. Whole-study results and caveats: Patients with COVID-19 reportedly showed strongly skewed T cell receptor beta variable and joining gene usage.

Blood genomic DNA input for TRB amplification was roughly 250-500 ng. BIOMED2 TRB-A/B primer pools were used in multiplex TRB PCR. TCRdb processed the multiplex PCR reads anew with MiXCR; each CDR3 protein has one entry. Of about 5,100 distinct CDR3 sequences listed, about 20% were seen once; the top ten hold roughly 6.2%. The CDR3 covers 14 residues. Looked up from germline, CDR1 is MNHNS and CDR2 is SASEGT. V lost 5 bases, J lost 1 base, and 3 bases stayed unmatched. The table lists this clonotype with many counts. Antigen specificity is unknown. Sequences were obtained from blood. V gene TRBV6-1 combines with J gene TRBJ1-1; 8 nucleotides align to TRBD1. This clonotype was obtained from a human donor who had recovered from COVID-19. The CDR3 DNA is TGTGCCAGCAGTACCGGGACAGGGAACACTGAAGCTTTCTTT. Translation gives CASSTGTGNTEAFF.